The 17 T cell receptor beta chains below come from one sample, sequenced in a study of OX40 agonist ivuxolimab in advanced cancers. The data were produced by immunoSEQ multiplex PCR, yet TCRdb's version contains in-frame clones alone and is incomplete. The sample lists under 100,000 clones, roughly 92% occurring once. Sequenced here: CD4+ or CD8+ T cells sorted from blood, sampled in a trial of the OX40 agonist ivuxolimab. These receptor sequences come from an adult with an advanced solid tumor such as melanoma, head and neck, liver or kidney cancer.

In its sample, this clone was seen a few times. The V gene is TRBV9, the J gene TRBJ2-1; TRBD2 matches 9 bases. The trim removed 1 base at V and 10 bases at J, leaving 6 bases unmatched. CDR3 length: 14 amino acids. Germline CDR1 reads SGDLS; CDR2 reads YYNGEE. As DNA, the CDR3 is TGTGCCAGCAGCGTAACTAGCGGGCAAGGGGAGCAGTTCTTC. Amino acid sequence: CASSVTSGQGEQFF.

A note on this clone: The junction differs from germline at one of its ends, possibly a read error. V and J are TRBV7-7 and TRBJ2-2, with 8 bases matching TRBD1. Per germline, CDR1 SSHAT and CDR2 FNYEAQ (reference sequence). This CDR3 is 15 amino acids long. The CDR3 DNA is TGTGCTAGCAGCCCCGGGACAGGAGGCACCGGGGAGCTGTTTTTT. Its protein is CASSPGTGGTGELFF.

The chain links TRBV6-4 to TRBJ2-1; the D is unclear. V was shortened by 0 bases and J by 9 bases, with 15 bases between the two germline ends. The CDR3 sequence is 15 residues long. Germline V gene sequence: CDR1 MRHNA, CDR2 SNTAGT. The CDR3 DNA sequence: TGTGCCAGCAGTGACTCGATCCCTCTAGGCGGTGAGCAGTTCTTC. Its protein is CASSDSIPLGGEQFF.

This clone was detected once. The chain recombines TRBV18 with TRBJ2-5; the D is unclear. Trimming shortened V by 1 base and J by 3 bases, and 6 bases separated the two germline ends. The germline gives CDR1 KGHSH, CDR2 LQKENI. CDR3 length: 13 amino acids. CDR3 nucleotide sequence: TGTGCCAGCTCACCACAGTCAGAAGAGACCCAGTACTTC. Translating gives CASSPQSEETQYF.

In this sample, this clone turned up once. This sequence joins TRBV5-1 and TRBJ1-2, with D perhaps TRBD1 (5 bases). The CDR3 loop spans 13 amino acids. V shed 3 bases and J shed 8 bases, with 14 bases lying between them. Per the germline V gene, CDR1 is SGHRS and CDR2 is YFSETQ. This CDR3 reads CASSSVQGGGYTF. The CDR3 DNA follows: TGCGCCAGCAGCTCCGTTCAGGGTGGAGGCTACACCTTC.

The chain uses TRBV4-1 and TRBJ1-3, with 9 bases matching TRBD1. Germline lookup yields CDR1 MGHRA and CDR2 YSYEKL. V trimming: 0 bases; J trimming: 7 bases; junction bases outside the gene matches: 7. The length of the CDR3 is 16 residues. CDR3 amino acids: CASSQDLGTGRNTIYF. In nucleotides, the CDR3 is TGCGCCAGCAGCCAAGATTTGGGGACAGGGAGGAACACCATATATTTT.

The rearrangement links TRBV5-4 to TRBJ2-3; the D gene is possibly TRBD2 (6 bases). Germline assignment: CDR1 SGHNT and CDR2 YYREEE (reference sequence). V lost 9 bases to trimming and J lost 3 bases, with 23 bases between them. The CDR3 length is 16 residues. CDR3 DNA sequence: TGTGCCACCTCGGGTGGAGGGCCCTGGGGGACAGATACGCAGTATTTT. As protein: CATSGGGPWGTDTQYF.

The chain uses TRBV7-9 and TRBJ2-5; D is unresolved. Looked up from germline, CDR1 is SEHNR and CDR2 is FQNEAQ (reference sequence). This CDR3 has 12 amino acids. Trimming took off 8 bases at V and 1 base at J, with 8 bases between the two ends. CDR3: CASGAIQETQYF. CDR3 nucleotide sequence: TGTGCCAGCGGAGCTATCCAAGAGACCCAGTACTTC.

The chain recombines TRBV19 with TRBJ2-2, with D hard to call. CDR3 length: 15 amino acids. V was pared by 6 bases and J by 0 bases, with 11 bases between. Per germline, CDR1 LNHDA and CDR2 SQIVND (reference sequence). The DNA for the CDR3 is TGTGCCAGTAGGGCCTCTGCGGCGAACACCGGGGAGCTGTTTTTT. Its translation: CASRASAANTGELFF.

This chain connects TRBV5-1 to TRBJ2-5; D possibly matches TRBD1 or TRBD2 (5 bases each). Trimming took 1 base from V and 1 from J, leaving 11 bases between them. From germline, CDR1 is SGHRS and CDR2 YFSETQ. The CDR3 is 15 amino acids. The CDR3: CASSLTGTIQETQYF. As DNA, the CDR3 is TGCGCCAGCAGCTTGACCGGGACGATCCAAGAGACCCAGTACTTC.

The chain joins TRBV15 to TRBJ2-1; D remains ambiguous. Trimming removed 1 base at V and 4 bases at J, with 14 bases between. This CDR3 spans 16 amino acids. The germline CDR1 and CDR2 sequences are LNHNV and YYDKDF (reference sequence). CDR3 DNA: TGTGCCACCAGCAGAGGACCCGGCTCCCGTTACAATGAGCAGTTCTTC. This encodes CATSRGPGSRYNEQFF.

In DNA, the CDR3 is TGTGCCAGCAGCCAACCCGGTATGGGTGGGGTGAAGAACACTGAAGCTTTCTTT. Translated: CASSQPGMGGVKNTEAFF. V and J are TRBV14 and TRBJ1-1; D gene ambiguous. Germline V CDR1 and CDR2: SGHDN, FVKESK. The CDR3 extends over 18 amino acids. Trimming left V 2 bases short and J 1 base short, with 20 bases between.

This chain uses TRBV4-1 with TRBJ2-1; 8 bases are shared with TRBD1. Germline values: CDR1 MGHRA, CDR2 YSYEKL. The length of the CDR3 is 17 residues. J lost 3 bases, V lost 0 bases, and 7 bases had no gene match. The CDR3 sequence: CASSQEAGQGGYNEQFF. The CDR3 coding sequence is TGCGCCAGCAGCCAAGAGGCAGGACAGGGAGGCTACAATGAGCAGTTCTTC.

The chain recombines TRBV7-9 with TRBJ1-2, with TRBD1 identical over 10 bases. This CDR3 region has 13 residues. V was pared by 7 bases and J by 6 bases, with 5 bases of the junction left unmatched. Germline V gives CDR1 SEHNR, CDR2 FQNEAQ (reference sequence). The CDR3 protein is CASKKGTGDGYTF. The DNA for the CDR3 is TGTGCCAGCAAAAAAGGGACAGGGGATGGCTACACCTTC.

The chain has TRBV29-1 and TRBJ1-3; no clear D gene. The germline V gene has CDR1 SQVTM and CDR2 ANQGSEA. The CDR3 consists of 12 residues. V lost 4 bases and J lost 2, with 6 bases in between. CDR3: CSVVLTGNTIYF. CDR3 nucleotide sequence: TGCAGCGTTGTCTTGACTGGAAACACCATATATTTT. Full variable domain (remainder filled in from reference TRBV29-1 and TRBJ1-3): SAVISQKPSRDICQRGTSLTIQCQVDSQVTMMFWYRQQPGQSLTLIATANQGSEATYESGFVIDKFPISRPNLTFSTLTVSNMSPEDSSIYLCSVVLTGNTIYFGEGSWLTVV.

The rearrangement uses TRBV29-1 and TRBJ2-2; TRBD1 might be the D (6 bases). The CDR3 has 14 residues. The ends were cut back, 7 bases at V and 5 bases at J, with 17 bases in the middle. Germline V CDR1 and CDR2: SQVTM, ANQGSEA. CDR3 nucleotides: TGCAGCGCTGGAACAGGGTCGTGGACCGGGGAGCTGTTTTTT. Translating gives CSAGTGSWTGELFF.

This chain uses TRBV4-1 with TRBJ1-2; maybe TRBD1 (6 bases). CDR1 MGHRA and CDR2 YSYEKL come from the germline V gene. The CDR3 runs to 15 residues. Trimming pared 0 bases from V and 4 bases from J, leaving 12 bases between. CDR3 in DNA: TGCGCCAGCAGCCAAGAAACAGGGAGGGGCTATGGCTACACCTTC. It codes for CASSQETGRGYGYTF.